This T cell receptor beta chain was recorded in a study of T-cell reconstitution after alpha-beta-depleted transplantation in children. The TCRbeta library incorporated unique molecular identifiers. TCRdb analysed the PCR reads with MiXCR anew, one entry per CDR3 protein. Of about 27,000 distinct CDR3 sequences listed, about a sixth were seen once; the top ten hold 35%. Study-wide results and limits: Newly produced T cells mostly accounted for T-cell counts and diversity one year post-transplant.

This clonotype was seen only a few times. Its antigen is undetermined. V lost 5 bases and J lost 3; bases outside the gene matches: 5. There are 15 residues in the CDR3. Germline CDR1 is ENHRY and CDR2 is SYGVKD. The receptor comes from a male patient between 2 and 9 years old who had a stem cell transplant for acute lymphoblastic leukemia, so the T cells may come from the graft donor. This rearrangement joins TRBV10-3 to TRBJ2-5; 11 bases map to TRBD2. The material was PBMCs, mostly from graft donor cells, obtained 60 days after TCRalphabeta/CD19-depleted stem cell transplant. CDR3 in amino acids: CAISLGLAVKETQYF. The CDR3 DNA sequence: TGTGCCATCAGTTTGGGACTAGCGGTAAAAGAGACCCAGTACTTC.